These 8 T cell receptor beta chains were all obtained from the same sample, sequenced in a study of response to subunit inactivated influenza vaccine. TCRdb reprocessed the RT-PCR reads via MiXCR and lists one record per CDR3 protein. The table shows more than 550,000 distinct CDR3 sequences, with around 11% occurring only once. These data were also reused for a study on T cells expressing NK-cell markers. That work states: For TCR beta, cDNA was produced by 5'RACE template switching with UMIs.

Specimen: PBMCs from blood, collected on the day of vaccination. These TCRs come from a man between 50 and 59 years old who received an inactivated influenza vaccine.

J is TRBJ2-1 and V is TRBV20-1, with D possibly TRBD2 on 5 matching bases. The germline V and J ends were trimmed by 8 bases and 3 bases, with 14 bases remaining between them. CDR1 is DFQATT, CDR2 SNEGSKA, per germline (reference sequence). The CDR3 length is 13 residues. CDR3 region: CSPTSGYYNEQFF. The CDR3 DNA follows: TGCAGTCCGACCAGCGGTTACTACAATGAGCAGTTCTTC.

A few counts support this clonotype. The J gene is TRBJ2-5, the V gene TRBV29-1; no clear D gene. This CDR3 is 12 amino acids long. Germline CDR1 is SQVTM and CDR2 is ANQGSEA. Trimming left V 3 bases short and J 6 bases short, with 11 bases between. As DNA, the CDR3 is TGCAGCGTTGACAAAGGCGGAAAGACCCAGTACTTC. Amino acid sequence: CSVDKGGKTQYF.

The chain recombines TRBV20-1 with TRBJ2-6; no reliable D call. V was trimmed by 8 bases and J by 0 bases, leaving 5 bases between them. The CDR3 has 12 residues. Germline V gene sequence: CDR1 DFQATT, CDR2 SNEGSKA (reference sequence). DNA of the CDR3: TGCAGTTGGGACTCTGGGGCCAACGTCCTGACTTTC. This sequence encodes CSWDSGANVLTF.

The chain joins TRBV29-1 to TRBJ2-7, with a possible D match to TRBD2 (5 bases). Per germline, CDR1 SQVTM and CDR2 ANQGSEA. V lost 1 base and J 4 bases, leaving 11 bases between the germline ends. The CDR3 spans 13 residues. The CDR3 spells CSVEAPGRYEQYF. CDR3 in DNA: TGCAGCGTTGAAGCCCCGGGGAGATACGAGCAGTACTTC.

This clonotype was seen a handful of times. The gene calls are TRBV6-1 and TRBJ2-5; TRBD1 aligns across 8 bases. Germline V gene lookup returns CDR1 MNHNS and CDR2 SASEGT. CDR3 length: 14 residues. The V and J ends lost 6 bases and 1 base, in that order; junction bases with no gene match: 4. This CDR3 is CASRDRGVQETQYF. The DNA for the CDR3 is TGTGCCAGCAGAGACAGGGGCGTCCAAGAGACCCAGTACTTC.

This clonotype was seen ten or more times. The genes are TRBV20-1 and TRBJ2-1; tentatively, D is TRBD2 (5 bases). V was clipped by 2 bases and J by 6 bases, with 11 bases between them. This CDR3 is built from 13 residues. Germline CDR1 reads DFQATT; CDR2 reads SNEGSKA (reference sequence). The DNA for the CDR3 is TGCAGTGCTAGACACCAACTAGTCAATGAGCAGTTCTTC. Protein: CSARHQLVNEQFF.

V usage is TRBV7-9 and J usage is TRBJ2-5; no definite D call. Germline assignment: CDR1 SEHNR and CDR2 FQNEAQ (reference sequence). This CDR3 has 14 residues. Trimming left V 6 bases short and J 4 bases short, with 15 bases between. Here the CDR3 reads CASSLLERLETQYF. As DNA, the CDR3 is TGTGCCAGCAGTTTACTGGAGAGGTTAGAGACCCAGTACTTC. Filled out from reference TRBV7-9 and TRBJ2-5, the complete variable domain reads DTGVSQNPRHKITKRGQNVTFRCDPISEHNRLYWYRQTLGQGPEFLTYFQNEAQLEKSRLLSDRFSAERPKGSFSTLEIQRTEQGDSAMYLCASSLLERLETQYFGPGTRLLVL.

In its sample, this clonotype was seen a few times. This chain joins TRBV10-3 and TRBJ2-5; D not resolved. The CDR3 runs to 14 residues. CDR1 and CDR2 (germline): ENHRY, SYGVKD. V gave up 6 bases and J gave up 5 bases, with 16 bases separating them. The CDR3 DNA reads TGTGCCATCAGACCGGGTTTCTTGCAGGAGACCCAGTACTTC. Amino acid sequence: CAIRPGFLQETQYF.